This T cell receptor (beta chain) comes out of a study of blood T cell repertoires in COVID-19. As for the study in general: Donors in the United States, Italy and Spain gave samples during acute or convalescent COVID-19. T cells, B-cell-depleted T cells, or PBMCs provided the cDNA or gDNA that served as material.

Trimming took off 7 bases at V and 0 bases at J, with 13 bases between the two ends. Germline-derived CDR1 and CDR2 are MNHEY and SVGAGI. CDR3 size: 14 residues. Authors' data handling: The authors estimated nucleated cell counts from reference gene primer amplification. The assay was immunoSEQ multiplex PCR, and TCRdb's table has in-frame clones only and misses some. V, J and clone size reflect that table, while D and trimming were determined from the DNA. The sample shows 32,000 or so clones, approximately 90% of them seen only once. The TCR originated in a man aged 50-60 years with active or convalescent COVID-19. The chain recombines TRBV6-5 with TRBJ2-7; possible D gene TRBD2, 5 bases. The material sequenced was peripheral blood. The DNA of the CDR3 is TGTGCCAGCACCGTCGACACTAGCTCCTACGAGCAGTACTTC. Its translation: CASTVDTSSYEQYF.